This note documents a single T cell receptor (beta chain) sequence. The data derive from a study of T cells in Graves' hyperthyroidism and ophthalmopathy. The length of the CDR3 is 16 residues. Trimming at V came to 10 bases and at J to 3 bases, leaving 12 bases not matched to a gene. The germline gives CDR1 MNHEY, CDR2 SVGEGT. Authors of the study amplified TCR beta CDR3 regions from RNA transcripts. TCR CDR3 regions were first amplified by RT-PCR with HTBI primers. TCRdb reanalysed the multiplex PCR reads using MiXCR and keeps one entry per CDR3 protein. The sample carries 410,000 or so distinct CDR3 sequences, about 14% recorded once.

The chain employs TRBV6-2 or TRBV6-3 and TRBJ1-6, with 7 bases identical to TRBD1. This sequence originates from a man between 18 and 29 years old with Graves' ophthalmopathy. Sequenced material: blood. DNA of the CDR3: TGTGCCATCAGAGACGGGACAGCTCTCTATAATTCACCCCTCCACTTT. Its protein is CAIRDGTALYNSPLHF.